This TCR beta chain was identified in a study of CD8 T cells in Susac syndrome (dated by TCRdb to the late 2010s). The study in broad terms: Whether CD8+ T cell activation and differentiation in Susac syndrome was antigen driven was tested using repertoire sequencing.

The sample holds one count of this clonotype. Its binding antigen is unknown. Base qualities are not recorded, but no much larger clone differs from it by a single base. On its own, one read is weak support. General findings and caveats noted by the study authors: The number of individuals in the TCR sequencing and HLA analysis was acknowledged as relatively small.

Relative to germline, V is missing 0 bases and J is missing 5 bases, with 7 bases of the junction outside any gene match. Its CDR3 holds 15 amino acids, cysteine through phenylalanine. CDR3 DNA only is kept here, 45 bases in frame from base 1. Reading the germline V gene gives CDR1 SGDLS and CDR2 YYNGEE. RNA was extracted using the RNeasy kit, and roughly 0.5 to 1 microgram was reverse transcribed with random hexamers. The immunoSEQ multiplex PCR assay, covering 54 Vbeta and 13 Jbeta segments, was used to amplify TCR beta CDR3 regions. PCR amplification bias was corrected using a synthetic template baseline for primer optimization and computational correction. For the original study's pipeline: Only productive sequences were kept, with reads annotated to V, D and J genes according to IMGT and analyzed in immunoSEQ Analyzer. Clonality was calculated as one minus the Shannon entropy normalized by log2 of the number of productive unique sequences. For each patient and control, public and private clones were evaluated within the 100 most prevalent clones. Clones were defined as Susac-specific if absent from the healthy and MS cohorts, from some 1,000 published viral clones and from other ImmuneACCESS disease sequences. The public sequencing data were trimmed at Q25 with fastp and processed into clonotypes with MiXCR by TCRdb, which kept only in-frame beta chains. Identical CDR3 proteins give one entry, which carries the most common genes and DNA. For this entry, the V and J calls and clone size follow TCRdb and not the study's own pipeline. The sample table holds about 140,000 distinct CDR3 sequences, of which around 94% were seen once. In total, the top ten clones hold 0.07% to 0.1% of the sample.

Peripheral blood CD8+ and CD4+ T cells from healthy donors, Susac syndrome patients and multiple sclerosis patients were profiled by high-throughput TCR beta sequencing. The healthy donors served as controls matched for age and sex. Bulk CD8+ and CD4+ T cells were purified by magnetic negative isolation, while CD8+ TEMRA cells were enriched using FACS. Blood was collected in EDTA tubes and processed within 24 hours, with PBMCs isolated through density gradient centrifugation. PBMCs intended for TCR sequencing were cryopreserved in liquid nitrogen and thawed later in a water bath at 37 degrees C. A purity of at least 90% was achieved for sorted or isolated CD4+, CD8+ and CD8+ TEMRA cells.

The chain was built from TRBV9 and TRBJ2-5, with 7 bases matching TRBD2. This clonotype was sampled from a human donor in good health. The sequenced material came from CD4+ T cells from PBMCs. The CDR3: CASSVGLADRETQYF. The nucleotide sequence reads TGTGCCAGCAGCGTAGGGCTAGCGGACCGCGAGACCCAGTACTTC.